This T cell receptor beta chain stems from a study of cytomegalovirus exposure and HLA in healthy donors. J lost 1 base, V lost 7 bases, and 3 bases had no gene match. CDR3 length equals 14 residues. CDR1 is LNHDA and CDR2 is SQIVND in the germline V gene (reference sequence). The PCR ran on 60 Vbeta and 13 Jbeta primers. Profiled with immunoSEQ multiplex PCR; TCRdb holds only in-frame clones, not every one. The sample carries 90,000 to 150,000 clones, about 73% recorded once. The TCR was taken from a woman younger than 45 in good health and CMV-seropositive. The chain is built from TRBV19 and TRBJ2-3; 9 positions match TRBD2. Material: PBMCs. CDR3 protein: CASKERGGTDTQYF. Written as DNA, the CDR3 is TGTGCCAGTAAGGAGCGGGGGGGCACAGATACGCAGTATTTT. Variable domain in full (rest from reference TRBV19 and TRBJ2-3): DGGITQSPKYLFRKEGQNVTLSCEQNLNHDAMYWYRQDPGQGLRLIYYSQIVNDFQKGDIAEGYSVSREKKESFPLTVTSAQKNPTAFYLCASKERGGTDTQYFGPGTRLTVL.